These 29 T cell receptor beta chains were all obtained from the same sample, sequenced in a study of blood T cell repertoires in COVID-19. The repertoire was sequenced with immunoSEQ multiplex PCR; TCRdb's copy has only in-frame clones and lacks some. The sample has roughly 240,000 clones, 85% seen once. Material: peripheral blood. The receptors here all came from a man in his fifties or sixties with COVID-19, enrolled during active disease.

The chain carries TRBV2 and TRBJ1-1, with 10 bases matching TRBD1. Germline V lookup: CDR1 SNHLY, CDR2 FYNNEI. V shed 8 bases and J 2 bases; nucleotides not matched to a gene: 11. The CDR3 is 16 amino acids. DNA for the CDR3: TGTGCCAGCGGTGTGGGGCGACAGGGGGCCAACACTGAAGCTTTCTTT. This translates into CASGVGRQGANTEAFF.

The chain combines TRBV23-1 with TRBJ2-1; 7 bases align to TRBD2. TRBV23-1 is an ORF for which the function is uncertain. V dropped 3 bases and J dropped 6; count of bases not matched to a gene: 2. CDR3 length: 13 amino acids. For the CDR3, the DNA is TGCGCCAGCAGTCAGTGCGGGGGCAATGAGCAGTTCTTC. Residues: CASSQCGGNEQFF.

The rearrangement uses TRBV2 and TRBJ1-5; D might be TRBD1 (5 bases). Trimming removed 9 bases at V and 0 bases at J, with 9 bases between. CDR3 length equals 13 residues. In germline, CDR1 is SNHLY, CDR2 FYNNEI. The CDR3: CASTRDSNQPQHF. The CDR3 DNA follows: TGTGCCAGTACCAGGGATAGCAATCAGCCCCAGCATTTT.

The chain joins TRBV2 to TRBJ1-2, with D uncertain. V was cut by 1 base and J by 4 bases, with 10 bases left in between. Germline V gene data show CDR1 as SNHLY and CDR2 as FYNNEI. The CDR3 is made up of 14 amino acids. CDR3 sequence (DNA): TGTGCCAGCAGTGAAGAGCAGGCTGGCTATGGCTACACCTTC. It specifies CASSEEQAGYGYTF. Supplemented by reference TRBV2 and TRBJ1-2, the full variable domain reads EPEVTQTPSHQVTQMGQEVILRCVPISNHLYFYWYRQILGQKVEFLVSFYNNEISEKSEIFDDQFSVERPDGSNFTLKIRSTKLEDSAMYFCASSEEQAGYGYTFGSGTRLTVV.

The J gene is TRBJ1-2, the V gene TRBV3-1 (or the pseudogene TRBV3-2); the D is unclear. Germline CDR1 is LGHDT and CDR2 is YNNKEL (reference sequence). V was clipped by 4 bases and J by 8 bases, with 14 bases between them. The CDR3 covers 13 residues. The CDR3 region is CASSLRAGKGYTF. In DNA form, the CDR3 reads TGTGCCAGCAGCCTCCGGGCGGGTAAGGGCTACACCTTC.

V gene TRBV6-6 combines with J gene TRBJ1-3, with D possibly matching TRBD1 (5 bases). V lost 8 bases to trimming and J lost 0 bases, with 14 bases between them. This CDR3 has 15 residues. CDR1 and CDR2 (germline): MNHNY, SVGAGI (reference sequence). This chain's CDR3 is CASSGQSSSGNTIYF. Here the CDR3 DNA reads TGTGCCAGCTCAGGGCAGTCCTCCTCTGGAAACACCATATATTTT.

The rearrangement links TRBV20-1 to TRBJ2-5, with a weak D call TRBD2 (6 bases). The CDR3 is made up of 16 amino acids. V was pared by 3 bases and J by 1 base, with 18 bases between. Per germline, CDR1 DFQATT and CDR2 SNEGSKA (reference sequence). CDR3 region: CSASVLEGWVQETQYF. The DNA of the CDR3 is TGCAGTGCTAGTGTTTTGGAGGGGTGGGTCCAAGAGACCCAGTACTTC.

The chain uses TRBV3-1 (or the pseudogene TRBV3-2) and TRBJ2-7; 9 bases agree with TRBD1. Germline V gives CDR1 LGHDT, CDR2 YNNKEL (reference sequence). This CDR3 comprises 18 residues. V gave up 1 base and J gave up 3 bases; unmatched junction bases: 13. This CDR3 reads CASSQAPGTGPLVYEQYF. CDR3 bases: TGTGCCAGCAGCCAAGCCCCCGGGACAGGGCCTCTAGTCTACGAGCAGTACTTC.

The chain uses TRBV2 and TRBJ2-3; D perhaps matches TRBD1 (5 bases). Trimming took off 8 bases at V and 2 bases at J, with 11 bases between the two ends. CDR1 SNHLY and CDR2 FYNNEI come from the germline V gene. CDR3 length equals 13 residues. In nucleotides, the CDR3 is TGTGCCAGCGGTACAGGATACACAGATACGCAGTATTTT. Its protein is CASGTGYTDTQYF.

This chain joins TRBV6-5 and TRBJ2-7; 9 positions match TRBD1. From germline, CDR1 is MNHEY and CDR2 SVGAGI. V gave up 0 bases and J gave up 1 base; unmatched junction bases: 1. The CDR3 runs 15 residues. CDR3 nucleotide sequence: TGTGCCAGCAGTTACTCCGGGACAGGGTCCTACGAGCAGTACTTC. This sequence encodes CASSYSGTGSYEQYF.

The chain uses TRBV11-2 and TRBJ1-2; 8 bases are shared with TRBD1. The CDR3 is 13 amino acids. V was clipped by 5 bases and J by 4 bases; unmatched bases: 3. Germline lookup yields CDR1 SGHAT and CDR2 FQNNGV. CDR3 sequence reads: CASSAGQGYGYTF. DNA for the CDR3: TGTGCCAGCAGCGCCGGACAGGGCTATGGCTACACCTTC.

The CDR3 sequence: CASSSSSSYEQYF. In DNA, the CDR3 is TGCGCCAGCAGCTCTTCTAGCTCCTACGAGCAGTACTTC. The rearrangement links TRBV5-1 to TRBJ2-7; no definite D call. CDR3 length: 13 residues. Trimming took off 3 bases at V and 0 bases at J, with 7 bases between the two ends. The germline gives CDR1 SGHRS, CDR2 YFSETQ.

This chain links TRBV10-3 with TRBJ2-2; TRBD2 matches at 10 bases. V lost 8 bases, J lost 6 bases, and 12 bases stayed unmatched. Germline V lookup: CDR1 ENHRY, CDR2 SYGVKD. The CDR3 loop spans 16 amino acids. Here the CDR3 DNA reads TGTGCCATCCCGAGCCCTACCGGGACTAGCGCCGGGGAGCTGTTTTTT. Its translation: CAIPSPTGTSAGELFF.

The CDR3 loop is CASSYKSTGELFF. DNA of the CDR3: TGTGCCAGCAGTTATAAGAGCACCGGGGAGCTGTTTTTT. The genes are TRBV6-2 or TRBV6-3 and TRBJ2-2; D is ambiguous. V shed 3 bases and J shed 4 bases, with 6 bases lying between them. The CDR3 is 13 residues long. CDR1 is MNHEY, CDR2 SVGEGT, per germline.

The chain is built from TRBV18 and TRBJ2-1, with TRBD2 matching over 11 bases. The CDR3 consists of 16 residues. Looked up from germline, CDR1 is KGHSH and CDR2 is LQKENI. J lost 7 bases, V lost 5 bases, and 10 bases had no gene match. CDR3 in amino acids: CASSSLAGGPENEQFF. The CDR3 nucleotides read TGTGCCAGCTCATCCTTAGCGGGGGGGCCGGAAAATGAGCAGTTCTTC. The variable domain in full, with the rest retrieved from reference TRBV18 and TRBJ2-1, is NAGVMQNPRHLVRRRGQEARLRCSPMKGHSHVYWYRQLPEEGLKFMVYLQKENIIDESGMPKERFSAEFPKEGPSILRIQQVVRGDSAAYFCASSSLAGGPENEQFFGPGTRLTVL.

The chain carries TRBV7-8 and TRBJ1-5, with 7 bases that match TRBD1. The germline gives CDR1 SGHVS, CDR2 FQNEAQ. V shed 1 base, J shed 6 bases, and the junction held 6 bases outside the gene matches. CDR3 size: 15 residues. The CDR3 bases are TGTGCCAGCAGCTTAGGAAGGGGGCAGGGTCAGCCCCAGCATTTT. As protein: CASSLGRGQGQPQHF.

This clone was found a few times. The chain joins TRBV7-8 to TRBJ1-5; D remains ambiguous. The CDR3 runs 13 residues. The germline CDR1 and CDR2 sequences are SGHVS and FQNEAQ. Trimming left V 3 bases short and J 6 bases short, with 9 bases between. The DNA for the CDR3 is TGTGCCAGCAGCTTGTTCGGAGGTCAGCCCCAGCATTTT. It encodes CASSLFGGQPQHF.

The sample holds one count of this clone. The chain combines TRBV6-5 with TRBJ1-4; D possibly corresponds to TRBD1 (6 bases). The V gene's germline CDR1 is MNHEY and CDR2 SVGAGI. The germline V and J ends were trimmed by 8 bases and 4 bases, with 11 bases remaining between them. The CDR3 is 13 amino acids. For the CDR3, the DNA is TGTGCCAGCGGAAGGACAGTTAATGAAAAACTGTTTTTT. This encodes CASGRTVNEKLFF.

The chain carries TRBV5-1 and TRBJ1-4, with 7 bases fitting TRBD1. The germline gives CDR1 SGHRS, CDR2 YFSETQ. Trimming removed 6 bases from V and 8 bases from J; junction bases left unmatched: 13. The CDR3 has 15 residues. CDR3 protein: CASTVGGRGFEKLFF. CDR3 nucleotides: TGCGCCAGCACCGTGGGTGGCAGGGGGTTCGAAAAACTGTTTTTT.

V and J are TRBV7-8 and TRBJ2-1; 11 nucleotides match TRBD2. The CDR3 consists of 17 residues. The V segment lost 3 bases and the J segment 5 bases; nucleotides outside the gene matches: 9. Germline CDR1 reads SGHVS; CDR2 reads FQNEAQ. Here the CDR3 reads CASSLWELAGVDNEQFF. DNA of the CDR3: TGTGCCAGCAGCTTGTGGGAACTAGCGGGGGTTGACAATGAGCAGTTCTTC. The full variable domain, its missing parts supplied by reference TRBV7-8 and TRBJ2-1, is GAGVSQSPRYKVAKRGQDVALRCDPISGHVSLFWYQQALGQGPEFLTYFQNEAQLDKSGLPSDRFFAERPEGSVSTLKIQRTQQEDSAVYLCASSLWELAGVDNEQFFGPGTRLTVL.

CDR3: CASSVGLAGGRSYNEQFF. In nucleotides, the CDR3 is TGTGCCAGCAGCGTAGGGCTAGCGGGGGGGCGGTCCTACAATGAGCAGTTCTTC. The chain combines TRBV9 with TRBJ2-1; TRBD2 matches at 12 bases. Per the germline V gene, CDR1 is SGDLS and CDR2 is YYNGEE. This CDR3 is built from 18 residues. V shed 0 bases and J 1 base; nucleotides not matched to a gene: 5.

The genes are TRBV12-3 or TRBV12-4 and TRBJ1-6; the D gene is possibly TRBD1 (5 bases). The CDR3 covers 13 residues. V was shortened by 3 bases and J by 7 bases, with 7 bases between the two germline ends. CDR3 region: CASSLGGNSPLHF. The CDR3 bases are TGTGCCAGCAGTTTGGGGGGGAATTCACCCCTCCACTTT.

The rearrangement links TRBV5-1 to TRBJ2-6, with D maybe TRBD2 (6 bases). Germline lookup yields CDR1 SGHRS and CDR2 YFSETQ. The CDR3 is made up of 16 amino acids. V lost 1 base and J lost 3, with 11 bases in between. CDR3 region: CASSLLGGVGANVLTF. The CDR3 nucleotides read TGCGCCAGCAGCTTGTTAGGAGGGGTTGGGGCCAACGTCCTGACTTTC.

V gene TRBV6-5 combines with J gene TRBJ1-2; the D is unclear. Per germline, CDR1 MNHEY and CDR2 SVGAGI. Trimming pared 6 bases from V and 4 bases from J, leaving 15 bases between. This CDR3 comprises 14 residues. This CDR3 is CASSPAGILYGYTF. The CDR3 region has the DNA TGTGCCAGCAGCCCCGCCGGGATACTCTATGGCTACACCTTC.

The chain is built from TRBV5-4 and TRBJ2-1; the D gene is possibly TRBD2 (5 bases). The CDR3 has 15 amino acids. The V and J ends lost 3 bases and 0 bases respectively, with 10 bases between them. Germline V CDR1 and CDR2: SGHNT, YYREEE (reference sequence). DNA for the CDR3: TGTGCCAGCAGCTCCGGGGTCAGCTCCTACAATGAGCAGTTCTTC. Its protein product is CASSSGVSSYNEQFF.

The chain employs TRBV7-9 and TRBJ2-2; tentative D call: TRBD2 (6 bases). CDR3 size: 16 residues. CDR1 is SEHNR and CDR2 is FQNEAQ in the germline V gene (reference sequence). The germline V and J ends were trimmed by 1 base and 3 bases, with 12 bases remaining between them. This CDR3 is CASSLDSPGDTGELFF. As DNA, the CDR3 is TGTGCCAGCAGCTTAGACAGCCCGGGAGACACCGGGGAGCTGTTTTTT.

The chain recombines TRBV5-4 with TRBJ1-6, with 8 positions matching TRBD1. With 4 bases clipped from V and 5 bases from J, the junction kept 2 bases outside the gene matches. The CDR3 runs 14 residues. The V gene's germline CDR1 is SGHNT and CDR2 YYREEE (reference sequence). The CDR3 sequence: CASSRQGNNSPLHF. The CDR3 bases are TGTGCCAGCAGCCGACAGGGGAATAATTCACCCCTCCACTTT.

The chain joins TRBV27 to TRBJ2-7; tentatively, D is TRBD2 (6 bases). The CDR3 length is 14 residues. The germline CDR1 and CDR2 sequences are MNHEY and SMNVEV (reference sequence). With 4 bases removed from V and 4 bases from J, the gap between germline ends came to 14 bases. CDR3 in DNA: TGTGCCAGCAGTTCGGACGGGAGAGCGTACGAGCAGTACTTC. This codes for CASSSDGRAYEQYF.

This rearrangement joins TRBV5-5 to TRBJ1-2; weak D call: TRBD1 (5 bases). CDR3 size: 14 residues. Germline CDR1 and CDR2: SGHKS and YYEKEE (reference sequence). V lost 3 bases to trimming and J lost 4 bases, with 13 bases between them. CDR3 DNA sequence: TGTGCCAGCAGCTCCATAACAGGACCCTATGGCTACACCTTC. Amino acid sequence: CASSSITGPYGYTF.